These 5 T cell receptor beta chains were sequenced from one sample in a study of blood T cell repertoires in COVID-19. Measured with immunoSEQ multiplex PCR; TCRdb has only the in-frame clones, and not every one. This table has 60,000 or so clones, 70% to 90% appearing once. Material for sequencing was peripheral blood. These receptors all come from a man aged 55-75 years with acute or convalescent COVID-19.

The CDR3 region is CASSLGVWGANEKLFF. The CDR3 coding sequence is TGTGCCAGCAGCTTAGGGGTCTGGGGGGCTAATGAAAAACTGTTTTTT. The chain combines TRBV7-8 with TRBJ1-4; D is possibly TRBD1 (5 bases). The CDR3 is 16 residues long. Germline CDR1 reads SGHVS; CDR2 reads FQNEAQ. Between the trimmed V and J ends, which lost 1 base and 3 bases, there was a span of 12 bases.

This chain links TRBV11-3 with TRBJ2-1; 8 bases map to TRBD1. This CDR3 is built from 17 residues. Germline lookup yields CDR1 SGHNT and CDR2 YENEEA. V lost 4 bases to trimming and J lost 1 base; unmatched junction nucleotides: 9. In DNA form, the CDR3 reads TGTGCCAGCAGCTCCAGGGGGCTCGGTGGTTCCTACAATGAGCAGTTCTTC. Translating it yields CASSSRGLGGSYNEQFF.

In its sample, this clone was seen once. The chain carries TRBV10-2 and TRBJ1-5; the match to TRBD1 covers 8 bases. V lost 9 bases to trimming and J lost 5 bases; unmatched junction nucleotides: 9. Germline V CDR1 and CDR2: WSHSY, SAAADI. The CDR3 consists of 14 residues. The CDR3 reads CASSPGGVDQPQHF. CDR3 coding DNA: TGCGCCAGTTCCCCAGGGGGCGTGGATCAGCCCCAGCATTTT.

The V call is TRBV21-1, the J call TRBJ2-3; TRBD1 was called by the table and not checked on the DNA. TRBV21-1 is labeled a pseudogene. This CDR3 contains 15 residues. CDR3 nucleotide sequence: TGTGCCAGCAGCAAAGGAACAGGGGCCCCAGATACGCAGTATTTT. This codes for CASSKGTGAPDTQYF.

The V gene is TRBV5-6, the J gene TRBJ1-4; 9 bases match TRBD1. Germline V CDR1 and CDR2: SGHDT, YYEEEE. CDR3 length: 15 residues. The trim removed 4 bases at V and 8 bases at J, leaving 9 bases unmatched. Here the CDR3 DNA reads TGTGCCAGCAGCGGAACGGGACAGGGAGAAGAAAAACTGTTTTTT. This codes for CASSGTGQGEEKLFF.